The entry below gives a single T cell receptor (beta chain) sequence along with its context. Sequencing was performed with immunoSEQ multiplex PCR; in TCRdb, only in-frame clones are kept and a portion is missing. This sample yields 100,000 or so clones, of which 84% are seen a single time; 2% belongs to the top ten. The sample belongs to a study of blood T cell repertoires in COVID-19. Study as a whole: Sites in the United States, Italy and Spain provided acute and convalescent COVID-19 samples. In each case, the material was cDNA or gDNA derived from T cells, B-cell-depleted T cells, or PBMCs.

From germline, CDR1 is SGHTA and CDR2 FQGNSA. The length of the CDR3 is 16 residues. Trimming stripped 5 bases from V and 2 bases from J, with 15 bases between. This receptor was taken from a man aged 70 or older with active or convalescent COVID-19. This rearrangement joins TRBV7-2 to TRBJ2-2, with unresolved D. Sequencing was done on a sample of peripheral blood. This chain's CDR3 is CASSVQATQNTGELFF. The CDR3 DNA is TGTGCCAGCAGCGTCCAGGCAACCCAAAACACCGGGGAGCTGTTTTTT.